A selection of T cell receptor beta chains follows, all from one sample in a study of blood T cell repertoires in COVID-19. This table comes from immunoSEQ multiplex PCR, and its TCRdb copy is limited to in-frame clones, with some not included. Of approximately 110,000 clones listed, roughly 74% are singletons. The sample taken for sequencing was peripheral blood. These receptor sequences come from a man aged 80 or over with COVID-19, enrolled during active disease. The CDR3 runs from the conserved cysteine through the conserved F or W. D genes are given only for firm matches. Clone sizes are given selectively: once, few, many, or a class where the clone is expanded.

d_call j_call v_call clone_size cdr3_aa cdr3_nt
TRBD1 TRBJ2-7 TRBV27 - CASSPGQGGYEQYF TGTGCCAGCAGTCCAGGACAGGGTGGGTACGAGCAGTACTTC
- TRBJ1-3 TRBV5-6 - CASSLAPGTIYF TGTGCCAGCAGCTTGGCCCCAGGAACCATATATTTT
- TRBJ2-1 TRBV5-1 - CASSLGAVTLGDEQFF TGCGCCAGCAGCTTGGGGGCAGTTACGTTAGGCGATGAGCAGTTCTTC
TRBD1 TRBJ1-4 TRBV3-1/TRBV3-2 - CASSNRGTNEKLFF TGTGCCAGCAGTAACAGGGGAACTAATGAAAAACTGTTTTTT
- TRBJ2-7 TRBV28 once CASSPGHFMSSYEQYF TGTGCCAGCAGTCCCGGACATTTTATGAGCTCCTACGAGCAGTACTTC
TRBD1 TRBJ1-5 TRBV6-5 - CASSPGTGRQPQHF TGTGCCAGCAGTCCGGGGACAGGGCGTCAGCCCCAGCATTTT
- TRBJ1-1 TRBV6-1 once CASSEAGGTEAFF TGTGCCAGCAGTGAAGCGGGGGGGACTGAAGCTTTCTTT
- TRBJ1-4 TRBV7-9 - CASSFGEGEKLFF TGTGCCAGCAGCTTTGGGGAGGGGGAAAAACTGTTTTTT
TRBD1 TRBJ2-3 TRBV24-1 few CATEQGAEDTQYF TGTGCCACCGAACAGGGGGCCGAAGATACGCAGTATTTT
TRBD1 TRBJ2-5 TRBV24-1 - CATSDTGTGKETQYF TGTGCCACCAGTGACACCGGGACAGGGAAAGAGACCCAGTACTTC
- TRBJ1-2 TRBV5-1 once CASSPGQFGVYGYTF TGCGCCAGCAGCCCCGGACAGTTCGGGGTCTATGGCTACACCTTC
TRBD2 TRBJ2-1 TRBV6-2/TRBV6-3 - CASSVKRGEQFF TGTGCCAGCAGTGTCAAGCGGGGTGAGCAGTTCTTC
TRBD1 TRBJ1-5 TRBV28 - CASSLGVGTGRWRGNQPQHF TGTGCCAGCAGTTTAGGGGTGGGGACAGGGCGTTGGAGGGGCAATCAGCCCCAGCATTTT
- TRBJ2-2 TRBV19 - CASRTAGDTGELFF TGTGCCAGTAGAACGGCAGGGGACACCGGGGAGCTGTTTTTT
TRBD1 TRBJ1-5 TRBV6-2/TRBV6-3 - CASSFATGLGNQPQHF TGTGCCAGCAGTTTCGCGACAGGGCTTGGCAATCAGCCCCAGCATTTT
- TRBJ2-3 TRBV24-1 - CATSDRSSTDTQYF TGTGCCACCAGTGACCGCAGTAGCACAGATACGCAGTATTTT
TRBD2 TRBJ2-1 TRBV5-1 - CASSLVGTSGDEQFF TGCGCCAGCAGCTTGGTTGGGACTAGCGGGGATGAGCAGTTCTTC
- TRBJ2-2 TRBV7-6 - CASSLGRRRDTGELFF TGTGCCAGCAGCTTAGGAAGGAGGCGAGACACCGGGGAGCTGTTTTTT
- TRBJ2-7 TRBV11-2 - CASSFHSYEQYF TGTGCCAGCAGCTTCCACAGCTACGAGCAGTACTTC
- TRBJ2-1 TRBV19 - CASSIDGFPGGQFF TGTGCCAGTAGTATAGATGGCTTCCCTGGTGGGCAGTTCTTC
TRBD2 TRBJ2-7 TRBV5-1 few CASSGGLAGVSYEQYF TGCGCCAGCAGCGGCGGACTAGCGGGGGTCTCCTACGAGCAGTACTTC
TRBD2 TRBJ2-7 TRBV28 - CASSPASGQPHEQYF TGTGCCAGCAGCCCCGCTAGCGGGCAACCCCACGAGCAGTACTTC
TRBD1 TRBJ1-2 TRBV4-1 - CASSQSGGRFFNYGYTF TGCGCCAGCAGCCAATCAGGGGGTAGGTTCTTCAACTATGGCTACACCTTC
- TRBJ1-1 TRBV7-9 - CASSARQVGDTEAFF TGTGCCAGCAGTGCGAGACAGGTAGGGGACACTGAAGCTTTCTTT
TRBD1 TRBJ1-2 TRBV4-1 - CASSQAPRTGGFNGYTF TGCGCCAGCAGCCAAGCCCCTCGGACAGGGGGCTTTAATGGCTACACCTTC
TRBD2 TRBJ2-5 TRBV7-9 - CASSLGAGGGETQYF TGTGCCAGCAGCTTAGGAGCGGGAGGTGGAGAGACCCAGTACTTC
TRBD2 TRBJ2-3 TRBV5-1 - CASSFSSGTNTQYF TGCGCCAGCAGCTTTAGTAGCGGGACAAATACGCAGTATTTT
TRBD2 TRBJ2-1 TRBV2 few CASSSPPGLAYNEQFF TGTGCCAGCAGTTCCCCCCCGGGACTAGCGTACAATGAGCAGTTCTTC
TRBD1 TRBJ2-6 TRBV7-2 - CASSLGQGVSGANVLTF TGTGCCAGCAGCCTGGGACAGGGGGTATCTGGGGCCAACGTCCTGACTTTC
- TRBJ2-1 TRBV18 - CASSPPAAEPYNEQFF TGTGCCAGCTCACCACCGGCAGCGGAACCCTACAATGAGCAGTTCTTC
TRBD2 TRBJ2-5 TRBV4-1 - CASRLGQSGLAGIQETQYF TGCGCCAGCAGACTCGGACAGAGTGGACTAGCGGGAATCCAAGAGACCCAGTACTTC
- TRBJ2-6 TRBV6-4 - CASSDQGSGANVLTF TGTGCCAGCAGTGATCAGGGTTCCGGGGCCAACGTCCTGACTTTC
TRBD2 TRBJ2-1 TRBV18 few CASSPRSSGTHFEQFF TGTGCCAGCTCACCGCGTTCTAGCGGGACTCACTTCGAGCAGTTCTTC
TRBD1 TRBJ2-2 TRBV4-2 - CASRLQDRGEIGELFF TGTGCCAGCCGACTACAGGACAGGGGGGAAATCGGGGAGCTGTTTTTT
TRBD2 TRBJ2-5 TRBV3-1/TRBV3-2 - CASSLRLAALLQETQYF TGTGCCAGCAGCTTGCGACTAGCGGCCCTACTCCAAGAGACCCAGTACTTC
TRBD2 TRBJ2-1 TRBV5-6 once CASSEVTSGSSIHNEQFF TGTGCCAGCAGCGAAGTGACTAGCGGATCGAGTATCCACAATGAGCAGTTCTTC
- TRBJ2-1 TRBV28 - CASSFWDTYNEQFF TGTGCCAGCAGTTTTTGGGACACTTACAATGAGCAGTTCTTC
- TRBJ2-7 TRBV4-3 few CASSQDPLATYEQYF TGCGCCAGCAGCCAAGATCCGCTAGCGACCTACGAGCAGTACTTC
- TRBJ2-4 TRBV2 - CASRQGSAKNIQYF TGTGCCAGCAGGCAGGGGTCCGCCAAAAACATTCAGTACTTC
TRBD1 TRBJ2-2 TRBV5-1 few CASSLAGQGTGYGELFF TGCGCCAGCAGCTTGGCCGGCCAGGGGACAGGGTACGGGGAGCTGTTTTTT
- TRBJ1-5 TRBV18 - CASSLGGAMNQPQHF TGTGCCAGCTCCTTAGGAGGGGCCATGAATCAGCCCCAGCATTTT
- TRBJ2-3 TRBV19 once CASSIDPPGLGTDTQYF TGTGCCAGTAGTATAGATCCCCCAGGCTTGGGCACAGATACGCAGTATTTT
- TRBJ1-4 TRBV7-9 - CASRNQGSNEKLFF TGTGCCAGCAGAAATCAGGGGTCTAATGAAAAACTGTTTTTT
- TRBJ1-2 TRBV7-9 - CASSHPQGLHTANYGYTF TGTGCCAGCAGTCACCCTCAGGGGTTACACACAGCTAACTATGGCTACACCTTC
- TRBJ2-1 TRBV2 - CASKEWGRDNEQFF TGTGCCAGCAAGGAGTGGGGGCGTGACAATGAGCAGTTCTTC
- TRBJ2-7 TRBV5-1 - CASSLGRGLDEQYF TGCGCCAGCAGCTTGGGGAGGGGGCTCGACGAGCAGTACTTC